This T cell receptor (beta chain) was observed in a study of blood T cell repertoires in COVID-19. Overall study: Samples of COVID-19 (acute and convalescent) were obtained from the United States, Italy and Spain. PBMCs, B-cell-depleted T cells, or T cells were the source of the cDNA or gDNA that made up the material.

CDR1 and CDR2 (germline): LNHNV, YYDKDF (reference sequence). This CDR3 has 17 amino acids. V lost 0 bases, J lost 7 bases, and 7 bases stayed unmatched. Authors' analysis steps: Amplification of reference gene primers was used by the study to estimate nucleated cell counts. Profiled with immunoSEQ multiplex PCR; TCRdb holds only in-frame clones, not every one. From that table come the V and J calls and clone size; the DNA was used to work out D and trimming. The sample shows under 350,000 clones, roughly 91% of them seen only once. This clone appeared once. This chain uses TRBV15 with TRBJ2-1, with TRBD2 matching 12 bases. This receptor was taken from a man between 35 and 55 years old with acute or convalescent COVID-19. Specimen: peripheral blood. As DNA, the CDR3 is TGTGCCACCAGCAGAGATGTACGAACTAGCGGGGGGAATGAGCAGTTCTTC. This encodes CATSRDVRTSGGNEQFF. The whole variable domain, remainder taken from reference TRBV15 and TRBJ2-1, is DAMVIQNPRYQVTQFGKPVTLSCSQTLNHNVMYWYQQKSSQAPKLLFHYYDKDFNNEADTPDNFQSRRPNTSFCFLDIRSPGLGDTAMYLCATSRDVRTSGGNEQFFGPGTRLTVL.